Here is one T cell receptor (beta chain) with its context. No antigen is known for it. Random-hexamer reverse transcription was applied to roughly 0.5 to 1 ug RNA. Amplification of TCR beta CDR3 spanned 54 Vbeta and 13 Jbeta via immunoSEQ multiplex PCR. TCRdb fed the immunoSEQ multiplex PCR reads into MiXCR, producing one record per CDR3 protein. This table has fewer than 150,000 distinct CDR3 sequences, approximately 89% appearing once. These data originate in a study of CD8 T cells in Susac syndrome. Points from the study as a whole: The TCR sequencing and HLA analysis in the study involved a relatively small number of individuals, as the study acknowledged.

Peripheral blood CD8+ and CD4+ T cells were profiled by TCR beta sequencing. Negative isolation was used for CD8+ and CD4+ T cells, and FACS enrichment was applied to TEMRA cells. The CDR3 extends over 11 amino acids. Germline V gene lookup returns CDR1 SGDLS and CDR2 YYNGEE. V lost 6 bases to trimming and J lost 8 bases, with 11 bases between them. This TCR was sampled from a human donor with multiple sclerosis. The gene calls are TRBV9 and TRBJ1-1; the D is unclear. Source material: CD8+ T cells from PBMCs. CDR3 in DNA: TGTGCCAGCAAGCCCGCCGAGGAAGCTTTCTTT. Translating gives CASKPAEEAFF.